This is a list of T cell receptor beta chains from one sample in a study of regulatory T cells in long-lasting Graves disease. MiXCR, applied by TCRdb to the multiplex PCR reads, yields one record per CDR3 protein. The sample lists some 430,000 distinct CDR3 sequences; 20% to 25% were seen once. This sample comprised peripheral blood mononuclear cells (PBMCs), obtained when the disease was refractory, from a patient treated with antithyroid drugs. The receptor source for this set is a female donor with Graves disease. Both conserved end residues are part of each CDR3. A D gene is named only where the DNA matches it firmly. Rows give clone size only sometimes, using once, few, many, or a class for an expanded clone.

J gene: TRBJ2-2; V gene: TRBV9; clone size: .; D gene: TRBD2; CDR3 protein: CASSVNPGTSNTGELFF; CDR3 DNA: TGTGCCAGCAGCGTCAACCCCGGGACTAGCAACACCGGGGAGCTGTTTTTT
J gene: TRBJ1-5; V gene: TRBV28; clone size: few; D gene: .; CDR3 protein: CASRVPPGGNSSQPQHF; CDR3 DNA: TGTGCCAGCCGAGTTCCTCCGGGAGGAAATAGCAGTCAGCCCCAGCATTTT
J gene: TRBJ2-1; V gene: TRBV28; clone size: .; D gene: .; CDR3 protein: CASSLPWTVASYNEQFF; CDR3 DNA: TGTGCCAGCAGTTTACCCTGGACCGTAGCCTCCTACAATGAGCAGTTCTTC
J gene: TRBJ2-1; V gene: TRBV6-1; clone size: .; D gene: TRBD1; CDR3 protein: CASRPGQGDEQFF; CDR3 DNA: TGTGCCAGCAGGCCGGGACAGGGCGATGAGCAGTTCTTC
J gene: TRBJ2-6; V gene: TRBV28; clone size: .; D gene: .; CDR3 protein: CASGVGSENSGANVLTF; CDR3 DNA: TGTGCCAGCGGGGTGGGCAGCGAGAACTCTGGGGCCAACGTCCTGACTTTC
J gene: TRBJ1-3; V gene: TRBV28; clone size: .; D gene: .; CDR3 protein: CASSAQTASLSGNTIYF; CDR3 DNA: TGTGCCAGCTCTGCACAGACCGCTTCCCTCTCTGGAAACACCATATATTTT
J gene: TRBJ2-6; V gene: TRBV24-1; clone size: .; D gene: .; CDR3 protein: CATSDAGISYSGANVLTF; CDR3 DNA: TGTGCCACCAGTGACGCCGGGATATCCTACTCTGGGGCCAACGTCCTGACTTTC
J gene: TRBJ2-7; V gene: TRBV5-1; clone size: .; D gene: TRBD1; CDR3 protein: CASSGTGQDDEQYF; CDR3 DNA: TGCGCCAGCAGCGGGACAGGACAAGATGACGAACAGTACTTC
J gene: TRBJ2-5; V gene: TRBV2; clone size: many; D gene: .; CDR3 protein: CASSEIGYLGRETQYF; CDR3 DNA: TGTGCCAGCAGTGAAATCGGGTACTTGGGGAGAGAGACCCAGTACTTC
J gene: TRBJ1-1; V gene: TRBV14; clone size: many; D gene: .; CDR3 protein: CASSQRGYTEAFF; CDR3 DNA: TGTGCCAGCAGCCAAAGGGGTTACACTGAAGCTTTCTTT
J gene: TRBJ2-3; V gene: TRBV28; clone size: .; D gene: TRBD2; CDR3 protein: CASSLSLAGGAPDTQYF; CDR3 DNA: TGTGCCAGCAGTTTATCACTAGCGGGGGGGGCTCCAGATACGCAGTATTTT
J gene: TRBJ2-7; V gene: TRBV7-9; clone size: few; D gene: TRBD1; CDR3 protein: CASSSLDRAHYEQYF; CDR3 DNA: TGTGCCAGCAGCTCACTGGACAGGGCTCACTACGAGCAGTACTTC
J gene: TRBJ2-7; V gene: TRBV27; clone size: many; D gene: TRBD1; CDR3 protein: CASSKGQGYSYEQYF; CDR3 DNA: TGTGCCAGCAGCAAGGGACAGGGGTATTCCTACGAGCAGTACTTC
J gene: TRBJ2-5; V gene: TRBV24-1; clone size: many; D gene: .; CDR3 protein: CATSVGREETQYF; CDR3 DNA: TGTGCCACCAGTGTCGGCAGGGAAGAGACCCAGTACTTC
J gene: TRBJ2-5; V gene: TRBV7-2; clone size: many; D gene: TRBD2; CDR3 protein: CASRSPGLATETQYF; CDR3 DNA: TGTGCCAGCAGATCTCCGGGACTAGCCACGGAGACCCAGTACTTC
J gene: TRBJ1-1; V gene: TRBV11-2; clone size: many; D gene: .; CDR3 protein: CASSLSTEAFF; CDR3 DNA: TGTGCCAGCAGCTTGTCCACTGAAGCTTTCTTT
J gene: TRBJ2-7; V gene: TRBV12-3/TRBV12-4; clone size: many; D gene: TRBD1; CDR3 protein: CASRPSGTGARNEQYF; CDR3 DNA: TGTGCCAGCAGACCTTCGGGGACAGGGGCGCGGAACGAGCAGTACTTC
J gene: TRBJ2-1; V gene: TRBV2; clone size: many; D gene: TRBD2; CDR3 protein: CASSPTRSGGEYNEQFF; CDR3 DNA: TGTGCCAGCAGTCCAACGCGTAGCGGGGGAGAGTACAATGAGCAGTTCTTC
J gene: TRBJ1-1; V gene: TRBV19; clone size: few; D gene: .; CDR3 protein: CASSSTGQMNTEAFF; CDR3 DNA: TGTGCCAGTAGCAGTACAGGGCAGATGAACACTGAAGCTTTCTTT
J gene: TRBJ1-4; V gene: TRBV2; clone size: many; D gene: TRBD1; CDR3 protein: CASSLAGQGVEKLFF; CDR3 DNA: TGTGCCAGCAGCCTAGCGGGACAGGGGGTCGAAAAACTGTTTTTT
J gene: TRBJ2-7; V gene: TRBV6-1; clone size: many; D gene: .; CDR3 protein: CASSAYSVYEQYF; CDR3 DNA: TGTGCCAGCAGTGCCTACAGTGTCTACGAGCAGTACTTC
J gene: TRBJ2-7; V gene: TRBV5-1; clone size: few; D gene: .; CDR3 protein: CASRMQGPYEQYF; CDR3 DNA: TGCGCCAGCAGAATGCAGGGCCCCTACGAGCAGTACTTC
J gene: TRBJ1-5; V gene: TRBV7-9; clone size: .; D gene: .; CDR3 protein: CASSDGVDSDQPQHF; CDR3 DNA: TGTGCCAGCAGCGATGGAGTCGACAGTGATCAGCCCCAGCATTTT
J gene: TRBJ2-5; V gene: TRBV7-3; clone size: .; D gene: TRBD2; CDR3 protein: CASSVGTSGGFKETQYF; CDR3 DNA: TGTGCCAGCAGCGTCGGGACTAGCGGGGGGTTCAAAGAGACCCAGTACTTC
J gene: TRBJ2-5; V gene: TRBV7-6; clone size: many; D gene: .; CDR3 protein: CASSLGHFQETQYF; CDR3 DNA: TGTGCCAGCAGCTTAGGTCACTTCCAAGAGACCCAGTACTTC
J gene: TRBJ1-6; V gene: TRBV12-3/TRBV12-4; clone size: .; D gene: .; CDR3 protein: CASSFDPGGSPLHF; CDR3 DNA: TGTGCCAGCAGTTTCGACCCGGGCGGTTCACCCCTCCACTTT
J gene: TRBJ2-2; V gene: TRBV28; clone size: few; D gene: .; CDR3 protein: CASSGTPVSTGELFF; CDR3 DNA: TGTGCCAGCAGTGGGACGCCCGTTTCTACCGGGGAGCTGTTTTTT
J gene: TRBJ2-7; V gene: TRBV5-1; clone size: many; D gene: TRBD1; CDR3 protein: CASSFRDRSYEQYF; CDR3 DNA: TGCGCCAGCAGCTTCAGGGACAGGTCCTACGAGCAGTACTTC
J gene: TRBJ1-6; V gene: TRBV5-1; clone size: few; D gene: TRBD1; CDR3 protein: CASSRGQGDPPLHF; CDR3 DNA: TGCGCCAGCAGCCGAGGACAGGGCGATCCACCCCTCCACTTT
J gene: TRBJ1-6; V gene: TRBV30; clone size: .; D gene: .; CDR3 protein: CAWSVLADSPLHF; CDR3 DNA: TGTGCCTGGAGTGTACTCGCGGATTCACCCCTCCACTTT
J gene: TRBJ1-2; V gene: TRBV19; clone size: few; D gene: TRBD1; CDR3 protein: CASSRDREVRGYTF; CDR3 DNA: TGTGCCAGTAGTCGGGACAGGGAGGTTCGGGGCTACACCTTC
J gene: TRBJ1-4; V gene: TRBV20-1; clone size: many; D gene: .; CDR3 protein: CSASMGRLATNEKLFF; CDR3 DNA: TGCAGTGCTAGCATGGGCCGACTTGCAACTAATGAAAAACTGTTTTTT
J gene: TRBJ1-2; V gene: TRBV6-5; clone size: many; D gene: .; CDR3 protein: CASSFSTASAGYTF; CDR3 DNA: TGTGCCAGCAGTTTTTCGACAGCCTCGGCTGGCTACACCTTC
J gene: TRBJ1-1; V gene: TRBV7-9; clone size: once; D gene: .; CDR3 protein: CASSSPGPNLEAFF; CDR3 DNA: TGTGCCAGCAGCTCCCCGGGGCCGAACCTTGAAGCTTTCTTT
J gene: TRBJ1-4; V gene: TRBV4-1; clone size: .; D gene: TRBD1; CDR3 protein: CASSQVTGTELFF; CDR3 DNA: TGCGCCAGCAGCCAGGTAACCGGGACAGAACTGTTTTTT
J gene: TRBJ1-4; V gene: TRBV7-9; clone size: many; D gene: .; CDR3 protein: CASSHTGWEKLFF; CDR3 DNA: TGTGCCAGCAGTCATACAGGGTGGGAAAAACTGTTTTTT